Listed below are T cell receptor beta chains from one sample, sequenced in a study of blood T cell repertoires in COVID-19. Libraries were prepared by immunoSEQ multiplex PCR; TCRdb keeps only in-frame clonotypes and omits some of them. The repertoire holds 55,000 to 70,000 clones, with roughly 92% as singletons. Sequenced input: peripheral blood. The receptors derive from a human donor in a cohort sampled during active COVID-19. CDR3s include the opening cysteine and the closing phenylalanine or tryptophan. D genes are given only for firm matches. Size values are once, few and many counts, or a class for expanded clones, and some rows have none.

V	D	J	size	CDR3	DNA
TRBV28	NA	TRBJ2-1	NA	CASSSQGGDLYNEQFF	TGTGCCAGCAGTTCACAGGGAGGGGATCTCTACAATGAGCAGTTCTTC
TRBV7-9	NA	TRBJ1-2	NA	CASSSRPSGYTF	TGTGCCAGCAGCTCTAGACCGTCCGGCTACACCTTC
TRBV5-4	NA	TRBJ2-7	NA	CASSSRGGPYEQYF	TGTGCCAGCAGCTCCCGCGGGGGCCCCTACGAGCAGTACTTC
TRBV5-1	NA	TRBJ2-1	NA	CASSLGHSGTQVINEQFF	TGCGCCAGCAGCTTGGGCCACTCCGGGACTCAAGTGATCAATGAGCAGTTCTTC
TRBV24-1	TRBD2	TRBJ2-5	once	CATSDFRTTSGSQETQYF	TGTGCCACCAGTGATTTCAGGACTACTAGCGGGAGTCAAGAGACCCAGTACTTC
TRBV10-2	NA	TRBJ2-7	NA	CASSGPSTYEQYF	TGCGCCAGCTCCGGTCCCTCGACCTACGAGCAGTACTTC
TRBV30	NA	TRBJ1-1	NA	CACHSELAGTEAFF	TGTGCCTGCCACTCGGAACTGGCGGGCACTGAAGCTTTCTTT
TRBV19	TRBD2	TRBJ2-6	NA	CASSPWGDYPSGANVLTF	TGTGCCAGTAGTCCATGGGGGGACTACCCATCCGGGGCCAACGTCCTGACTTTC
TRBV19	NA	TRBJ2-1	NA	CASSMVRGQGSHRFF	TGTGCCAGTAGTATGGTTCGAGGGCAAGGCAGCCATCGGTTCTTC
TRBV19	TRBD1	TRBJ1-1	few	CASSWGQENTEAFF	TGTGCCAGTAGTTGGGGACAGGAGAACACTGAAGCTTTCTTT
TRBV12-3/TRBV12-4	NA	TRBJ1-1	NA	CASSKTLQHEAFF	TGTGCCAGCAGTAAGACTCTGCAGCATGAAGCTTTCTTT
TRBV23-1	NA	TRBJ2-7	NA	CASSRGQPPPFGEQYF	TGCGCCAGCAGTCGAGGACAGCCACCTCCCTTTGGCGAGCAGTACTTC
TRBV19	NA	TRBJ2-5	NA	CASSFYRETQYF	TGTGCCAGTAGTTTCTACAGGGAGACCCAGTACTTC
TRBV9	NA	TRBJ1-3	NA	CASSVVPRDGNTIYF	TGTGCCAGCAGCGTTGTGCCCAGGGATGGAAACACCATATATTTT
TRBV5-1	NA	TRBJ1-1	NA	CASSWSGAEAFF	TGCGCCAGCAGCTGGTCGGGGGCTGAAGCTTTCTTT
TRBV12-5	TRBD2	TRBJ2-3	NA	CASGLTWTSGFTTDTQYF	TGTGCTAGTGGTTTGACCTGGACTAGCGGATTTACCACAGATACGCAGTATTTT
TRBV11-2	NA	TRBJ1-5	NA	CASSFEGSGQPQHF	TGTGCCAGCAGCTTTGAAGGGAGCGGTCAGCCCCAGCATTTT
TRBV9	NA	TRBJ2-1	NA	CASSVASYSYNEQFF	TGTGCCAGCAGCGTAGCTTCTTATTCCTACAATGAGCAGTTCTTC
TRBV7-9	NA	TRBJ2-3	once	CASSLAGVWQYF	TGTGCCAGCAGCTTAGCCGGAGTTTGGCAGTATTTT
TRBV5-1	TRBD1	TRBJ1-5	NA	CASSLETGGPYQPQHF	TGCGCCAGCAGCTTGGAGACAGGGGGACCCTATCAGCCCCAGCATTTT
TRBV7-2	TRBD1	TRBJ2-5	NA	CASSGDSPVETQYF	TGTGCCAGCAGCGGGGACAGCCCCGTGGAGACCCAGTACTTC
TRBV7-3	NA	TRBJ2-6	NA	CASRSEARSGANVLTF	TGTGCCAGCAGAAGTGAGGCACGCTCTGGGGCCAACGTCCTGACTTTC
TRBV6-6	TRBD2	TRBJ2-7	NA	CASSHGRSGGSYEQYF	TGTGCCAGCAGCCACGGTAGGAGCGGGGGTTCCTACGAGCAGTACTTC
TRBV9	NA	TRBJ1-5	once	CASSVDPDQPQHF	TGTGCCAGCAGCGTAGACCCGGATCAGCCCCAGCATTTT
TRBV7-2	NA	TRBJ2-1	once	CASSLSGREQFF	TGTGCCAGCAGCTTGAGCGGAAGGGAGCAGTTCTTC
TRBV25-1	NA	TRBJ1-6	NA	CASSAQNSPLHF	TGTGCCAGCAGTGCCCAGAATTCACCCCTCCACTTT
TRBV6-5	NA	TRBJ2-1	NA	CASTGGVNEQFF	TGTGCCAGCACAGGAGGGGTCAATGAGCAGTTCTTC
TRBV2	TRBD1	TRBJ2-4	NA	CASSPGQDKNIQYF	TGTGCCAGCAGCCCTGGACAGGACAAAAACATTCAGTACTTC
TRBV7-9	NA	TRBJ2-3	NA	CASSFGGSTDTQYF	TGTGCCAGCAGCTTCGGGGGATCCACAGATACGCAGTATTTT
TRBV5-1	NA	TRBJ2-6	NA	CASRGQSPDSGANVLTF	TGCGCCAGCCGCGGACAGAGCCCTGACTCTGGGGCCAACGTCCTGACTTTC
TRBV12-5	NA	TRBJ1-5	NA	CASGLGGDNQPQHF	TGTGCTAGTGGTTTGGGGGGGGACAATCAGCCCCAGCATTTT
TRBV7-9	TRBD2	TRBJ2-7	NA	CASSFPVAGGPYEQYF	TGTGCCAGCAGCTTCCCTGTAGCGGGGGGGCCTTACGAGCAGTACTTC
TRBV3-1/TRBV3-2	NA	TRBJ2-7	NA	CASSHQGGAHEQYF	TGTGCCAGCAGCCACCAGGGGGGTGCCCACGAGCAGTACTTC
TRBV5-1	TRBD2	TRBJ2-3	NA	CASAPPSGGTDTQYF	TGCGCCAGCGCCCCCCCTAGCGGGGGCACAGATACGCAGTATTTT
TRBV7-3	TRBD1	TRBJ2-6	NA	CASSFGQGVGSGANVLTF	TGTGCCAGCAGCTTCGGACAGGGGGTCGGCTCTGGGGCCAACGTCCTGACTTTC
TRBV5-1	NA	TRBJ2-3	NA	CASSTGTDTQYF	TGCGCCAGCTCTACCGGTACAGATACGCAGTATTTT
TRBV5-1	TRBD1	TRBJ2-1	NA	CASRAGQGSGEQFF	TGCGCCAGCCGCGCGGGACAGGGAAGCGGTGAGCAGTTCTTC
TRBV10-3	TRBD2	TRBJ2-1	NA	CAISPAGGSYNEQFF	TGTGCCATCAGTCCAGCGGGAGGCTCCTACAATGAGCAGTTCTTC
TRBV7-9	NA	TRBJ2-2	NA	CASGPGAGDTGELFF	TGTGCCAGCGGACCAGGGGCGGGGGACACCGGGGAGCTGTTTTTT
TRBV29-1	NA	TRBJ2-3	few	CSVLLASDRYF	TGCAGCGTTTTGCTAGCCAGCGATCGGTATTTT
TRBV7-9	TRBD2	TRBJ2-1	NA	CASRRGLAGHNEQFF	TGTGCCAGCAGACGAGGACTAGCGGGACACAATGAGCAGTTCTTC
TRBV28	TRBD1	TRBJ1-2	NA	CASSPRPRTGWGYGYTF	TGTGCCAGCAGTCCACGCCCGCGGACAGGGTGGGGCTATGGCTACACCTTC
TRBV6-5	TRBD2	TRBJ2-1	NA	CASQGGTSDNEQFF	TGTGCCAGCCAGGGCGGGACTAGCGACAATGAGCAGTTCTTC
TRBV4-1	NA	TRBJ1-5	NA	CASSQVAQADRKPQHF	TGCGCCAGCAGCCAAGTGGCACAGGCGGATCGCAAGCCCCAGCATTTT
TRBV6-6	NA	TRBJ2-1	NA	CASSYRGTEFF	TGTGCCAGCAGTTACAGGGGAACCGAGTTCTTC
TRBV27	NA	TRBJ2-3	NA	CASSLRLAFADTQYF	TGTGCCAGCAGTTTACGGTTAGCATTTGCAGATACGCAGTATTTT
TRBV5-1	NA	TRBJ2-6	NA	CASSFLPEGQSSGANVLTF	TGCGCCAGCAGCTTCTTACCGGAGGGGCAATCCTCTGGGGCCAACGTCCTGACTTTC